Each of the 2 T cell receptor beta chains below was sequenced from the same sample in a study of T cells in Graves' hyperthyroidism and ophthalmopathy. Amplified TCR beta CDR3 regions came from RNA transcripts. A first-round RT-PCR of the TCR CDR3 used the HTBI primer set. TCRdb redid the calling of the multiplex PCR reads with MiXCR, one entry per CDR3 protein. Seen here are approximately 400,000 distinct CDR3 sequences, about 14% observed once, and the top ten hold less than 25%. Input material: blood. The receptors were sampled from a man in his thirties or forties with Graves' hyperthyroidism that later progressed to Graves' ophthalmopathy.

This clonotype was seen only a few times. It may be a read error: a sequence one base away is much more abundant. The V and J genes are TRBV6-1 and TRBJ1-2, with D possibly matching TRBD1 (6 bases). CDR3 length: 15 residues. V was pared by 2 bases and J by 8 bases, with 18 bases between. Germline assignment: CDR1 MNHNS and CDR2 SASEGT. The CDR3 here is CASSENQRGRVGYTF. CDR3 in DNA: TGTGCCAGCAGTGAAAATCAGCGGGGGCGGGTCGGCTACACCTTC.

This clonotype was counted a few times. V usage is TRBV7-8 and J usage is TRBJ2-1, with 10 bases aligning to TRBD2. V dropped 10 bases and J dropped 4; count of bases not matched to a gene: 4. The CDR3 sequence is 13 residues long. Germline V CDR1 and CDR2: SGHVS, FQNEAQ. The CDR3 protein is CATQRGGYNEQFF. The CDR3 nucleotides are TGTGCCACTCAGCGGGGGGGATACAATGAGCAGTTCTTC.